Presented here are 29 T cell receptor beta chains from one specimen sequenced in a study of T cell repertoires in cytomegalovirus infection. A single record per CDR3 protein comes from TCRdb applying MiXCR to the reads. Of roughly 280,000 distinct CDR3 sequences in the sample, less than 25% were seen once. These receptors have no known antigen. Sequencing was performed on cultured PBMCs, taken from culture after CMV antigen stimulation. All receptors come from a human donor in good health (CMV status not recorded). Some clones in this sample may be carry-over from other donors' samples.

A note on this clonotype: Compared with germline, one end of the junction differs, possibly owing to a read error. The J gene is TRBJ1-1, the V gene TRBV7-4; D may be TRBD1 (5 bases). The CDR3 loop spans 13 amino acids. The V gene's germline CDR1 is SGHVT and CDR2 SQSDAQ. This CDR3 reads CACSFQGETEAFF. The CDR3 DNA is TGTGCCTGCAGCTTCCAGGGTGAGACTGAAGCTTTCTTT.

This chain uses TRBV6-2 or TRBV6-3 with TRBJ2-2, with 13 bases that match TRBD2. J gave up 3 bases and V 6 bases, and 4 bases lay outside the gene matches. Germline V gene sequence: CDR1 MNHEY, CDR2 SVGEGT. CDR3 size: 16 residues. This chain's CDR3 is CASRLLAGGDTGELFF. As DNA, the CDR3 is TGTGCCAGCAGGCTACTAGCGGGAGGGGACACCGGGGAGCTGTTTTTT.

The CDR3 loop reads CARIFLAGTSGIDTQYF. The CDR3 region has the DNA TGTGCCAGGATTTTTTTAGCCGGGACTAGCGGGATAGATACGCAGTATTTT. This chain links TRBV7-6 with TRBJ2-3; 13 positions agree with TRBD2. Germline trimming cut 9 bases from V and 5 bases from J; bases unmatched to any gene: 14. In germline, CDR1 is SGHVS, CDR2 FNYEAQ. The CDR3 is 17 residues long.

A word on this clonotype: A much larger clone differs by one base, so this may be a read error. The V call is TRBV7-4, the J call TRBJ1-5; tentatively, D is TRBD1 (5 bases). Per the germline V gene, CDR1 is SGHVT and CDR2 is SQSDAQ. This CDR3 spans 13 amino acids. CDR3 sequence: CVSSPLWGQPQHF. CDR3 bases: TGTGTCAGCAGCCCATTGTGGGGCCAGCCCCAGCATTTT.

This chain uses TRBV6-2 or TRBV6-3 with TRBJ2-7; tentatively, D is TRBD1 (5 bases). Germline V gene sequence: CDR1 MNHEY, CDR2 SVGEGT. The CDR3 consists of 13 residues. As DNA, the CDR3 is TGTGCCAGCAGTGACTCAGGGTACTACGAGCAGTACGTC. Translating gives CASSDSGYYEQYV.

The chain couples TRBV2 to TRBJ1-2, with D tentatively TRBD1 (6 bases). Trimming removed 8 bases at V and 0 bases at J, with 10 bases between. The CDR3 totals 13 residues. CDR1 is SNHLY and CDR2 is FYNNEI in the germline V gene. CDR3 in DNA: TGTGCCAGCCTCAGGGGATCTAACTATGGCTACACCTTC. It codes for CASLRGSNYGYTF.

Comment on this clonotype: A much larger clone is a single base away; this may be a read error. This CDR3 is CVSSLAGYSNQPQHF. The DNA of the CDR3 is TGTGTCAGCAGCTTAGCAGGGTATAGCAATCAGCCCCAGCATTTT. The gene calls are TRBV7-2 and TRBJ1-5; D perhaps matches TRBD1 (5 bases). Germline-derived CDR1 and CDR2 are SGHTA and FQGNSA. CDR3 length: 15 residues.

In this sample, this clonotype turned up a few times. The chain combines TRBV6-2 or TRBV6-3 with TRBJ2-7; D is unresolved. CDR3 length: 15 amino acids. V was pared by 4 bases and J by 2 bases, with 15 bases between. The germline CDR1 and CDR2 sequences are MNHEY and SVGEGT. CDR3 in amino acids: CASSLAVTAPYEQYV. CDR3 nucleotides: TGTGCCAGCAGTTTAGCAGTTACAGCACCCTACGAGCAGTACGTC.

Here the CDR3 DNA reads TGTGCCAGTAGTCCCACGACAGGGGCTTCCTACGAGCAGTACGTC. Its translation is CASSPTTGASYEQYV. The chain carries TRBV19 and TRBJ2-7; the match to TRBD1 covers 8 bases. The germline CDR1 and CDR2 sequences are LNHDA and SQIVND (reference sequence). CDR3 length equals 15 residues. V was clipped by 5 bases and J by 1 base; unmatched bases: 7.

The V and J genes are TRBV28 and TRBJ1-5; D is ambiguous. The germline V and J ends were trimmed by 9 bases and 6 bases, with 15 bases remaining between them. The CDR3 runs to 13 residues. Germline CDR1 MDHEN, CDR2 SYDVKM. The CDR3 spells CASGSLVGQPQHF. CDR3 in DNA: TGTGCCAGTGGGTCCTTGGTCGGTCAGCCCCAGCATTTT.

This clonotype was found a few times. The rearrangement uses TRBV7-2 and TRBJ2-1, with 7 nucleotides matching TRBD1. The CDR3 runs to 16 residues. CDR1 and CDR2 from the germline V gene are SGHTA and FQGNSA. The V segment lost 4 bases and the J segment 9 bases; nucleotides outside the gene matches: 15. CDR3 residues: CASSSDWDSYLGEQFF. The CDR3 DNA reads TGTGCCAGCAGCTCGGACTGGGACAGTTATTTAGGTGAGCAGTTCTTC.

This clonotype showed up just a few times. At one end the junction does not follow the germline gene, possibly because of a read error. The chain recombines TRBV29-1 with TRBJ1-2; 7 bases match TRBD1. CDR3 length equals 11 residues. CDR1 SQVTM and CDR2 ANQGSEA come from the germline V gene. The CDR3 here is CSVDPQGTLVF. CDR3 DNA sequence: TGCAGCGTTGATCCACAGGGGACCCTTGTCTTC. Full variable domain (outside the CDR3, taken from reference TRBV29-1 and TRBJ1-2): SAVISQKPSRDICQRGTSLTIQCQVDSQVTMMFWYRQQPGQSLTLIATANQGSEATYESGFVIDKFPISRPNLTFSTLTVSNMSPEDSSIYLCSVDPQGTLVFGSGTRLTVV.

The gene calls are TRBV27 and TRBJ1-2, with 8 positions matching TRBD1. The CDR3 consists of 14 residues. Germline lookup yields CDR1 MNHEY and CDR2 SMNVEV (reference sequence). With 6 bases clipped from V and 2 bases from J, the junction kept 5 bases outside the gene matches. The CDR3 DNA reads TGTGCCAGCAGGGACAGGGCTGGCAACTATGGCTACACCTTC. Protein: CASRDRAGNYGYTF.

This clonotype was recorded many times. The gene calls are TRBV7-2 and TRBJ1-1; tentative D call: TRBD1 (5 bases). Trimming pared 2 bases from V and 1 base from J, leaving 5 bases between. Germline V lookup: CDR1 SGHTA, CDR2 FQGNSA. This CDR3 spans 13 amino acids. CDR3 sequence (DNA): TGTGCCAGCAGCTTACAGGGGAACACTGAAGCTTTCTTT. It codes for CASSLQGNTEAFF.

This clonotype was seen only a few times. This sequence joins TRBV7-2 and TRBJ2-3, with D perhaps matching TRBD2 (5 bases). This CDR3 is built from 17 residues. V lost 4 bases and J 2 bases, leaving 19 bases between the germline ends. Germline CDR1 and CDR2: SGHTA and FQGNSA. DNA of the CDR3: TGTGCCAGCAGCTCCCCCCGGGGTAGCGCGTCCACAGATACGCAGTATTTT. It codes for CASSSPRGSASTDTQYF.

The V gene is TRBV7-2, the J gene TRBJ1-6; D perhaps matches TRBD1 (5 bases). With 0 bases removed from V and 10 bases from J, the gap between germline ends came to 10 bases. The CDR3 is 14 residues long. The V gene's germline CDR1 is SGHTA and CDR2 FQGNSA. CDR3 protein: CASSLARDGSPLHF. CDR3 nucleotide sequence: TGTGCCAGCAGCTTAGCCAGGGATGGCTCACCCCTCCACTTT. The entire variable domain, with the rest obtained from reference TRBV7-2 and TRBJ1-6, is as follows: GAGVSQSPSNKVTEKGKDVELRCDPISGHTALYWYRQSLGQGLEFLIYFQGNSAPDKSGLPSDRFSAERTGGSVSTLTIQRTQQEDSAVYLCASSLARDGSPLHFGNGTRLTVT.

The sample holds a few counts of this clonotype. The chain carries TRBV4-1 and TRBJ1-1; D ambiguous. V was pared by 5 bases and J by 1 base, with 11 bases between. The V gene's germline CDR1 is MGHRA and CDR2 YSYEKL. The CDR3 spans 14 residues. CDR3 protein: CASSFQEANTEAFF. CDR3 nucleotides: TGCGCCAGCAGCTTCCAGGAGGCGAACACTGAAGCTTTCTTT.

This rearrangement joins TRBV7-9 to TRBJ1-5; TRBD1 matches at 7 bases. This CDR3 has 20 residues. Germline CDR1 reads SEHNR; CDR2 reads FQNEAQ (reference sequence). With V trimmed by 6 bases and J by 4 bases, 24 bases remained unmatched. The CDR3 coding sequence is TGTGCCAGCAGTTTATTGGGTTGGGGACAGCACCACATTCGGAATCAGCCCCAGCATTTT. Its translation is CASSLLGWGQHHIRNQPQHF.

The chain links TRBV7-2 to TRBJ2-3, with unresolved D. Germline loops: CDR1 SGHTA, CDR2 FQGNSA. The CDR3 runs 14 residues. The V and J ends lost 2 bases and 1 base respectively, with 7 bases between them. The CDR3 spells CASSLLVRTDTQYF. The CDR3 DNA reads TGTGCCAGCAGCTTATTGGTCCGCACAGATACGCAGTATTTT.

This clonotype was counted ten times or more. The V gene is TRBV5-8, the J gene TRBJ1-5; D ambiguous. V was trimmed by 0 bases and J by 0 bases, leaving 13 bases between them. This CDR3 region has 17 residues. Germline V gene sequence: CDR1 SGHTS, CDR2 YDEGEE. The CDR3 DNA follows: TGTGCCAGCAGCTTGGGGCCCACTGGTTATAGCAATCAGCCCCAGCATTTT. Translating gives CASSLGPTGYSNQPQHF.

This clonotype has a handful of counts. The chain is built from TRBV5-4 and TRBJ2-7; D is unresolved. V lost 4 bases and J 3 bases, leaving 8 bases between the germline ends. In germline, CDR1 is SGHNT, CDR2 YYREEE (reference sequence). The CDR3 is made up of 12 amino acids. The DNA for the CDR3 is TGTGCCAGCAGCGGAGTTGGCTACGAGCAGTACTTC. Protein sequence: CASSGVGYEQYF. Supplemented by reference TRBV5-4 and TRBJ2-7, the full variable domain reads ETGVTQSPTHLIKTRGQQVTLRCSSQSGHNTVSWYQQALGQGPQFIFQYYREEENGRGNFPPRFSGLQFPNYSSELNVNALELDDSALYLCASSGVGYEQYFGPGTRLTVT.

V gene TRBV29-1 combines with J gene TRBJ1-1; 7 bases line up with TRBD1. Germline CDR1 reads SQVTM; CDR2 reads ANQGSEA. The CDR3 extends over 16 amino acids. The J segment lost 2 bases and the V segment lost 4 bases, leaving 13 bases of the junction unmatched. The CDR3 protein is CSVGWDSELLNTEAFF. The CDR3 DNA reads as TGCAGCGTTGGTTGGGACAGCGAACTCTTAAACACTGAAGCTTTCTTT.

The chain has TRBV4-3 and TRBJ2-1; 8 positions match TRBD1. CDR1 is LGHNA and CDR2 is YSLEER in the germline V gene. Unmatched junction bases numbered 9, after V lost 1 base and J lost 4 bases. This CDR3 spans 17 amino acids. The CDR3 region has the DNA TGCGCCAGCAGCCAAGGGGTCGGGACAGGTTCGTACAATGAGCAGTTCTTC. Residues: CASSQGVGTGSYNEQFF.

This clonotype was counted ten times or more. The gene calls are TRBV7-2 and TRBJ1-2; D may be TRBD1 (5 bases). Germline-derived CDR1 and CDR2 are SGHTA and FQGNSA. This CDR3 region has 18 residues. Trimming cost V 4 bases and J 0 bases, with 21 bases left between them. DNA for the CDR3: TGTGCCAGCAGCTCCAATCCCCGGGGCCGACGTTCTAACTATGGCTACACCTTC. This codes for CASSSNPRGRRSNYGYTF.

This clonotype appeared a few times. CDR3 nucleotide sequence: TGTGCCAGCGAGCGGGAGATTGGGAACACCGGGGAGCTGTTTTTT. The encoded protein is CASEREIGNTGELFF. This chain connects TRBV7-9 to TRBJ2-2; TRBD2 matches at 8 bases. V trimming: 8 bases; J trimming: 1 base; junction bases outside the gene matches: 6. The CDR3 sequence is 15 residues long. Germline loops: CDR1 SEHNR, CDR2 FQNEAQ (reference sequence).

The chain employs TRBV5-1 and TRBJ2-6; 10 bases match TRBD1. The length of the CDR3 is 18 residues. The ends lost 4 bases at V and 0 bases at J; junction bases unmatched: 7. Looked up from germline, CDR1 is SGHRS and CDR2 is YFSETQ. CDR3 bases: TGCGCCAGCAGCGAGGGGGACAGGGGAAGCTCTGGGGCCAACGTCCTGACTTTC. It translates to CASSEGDRGSSGANVLTF.

Concerning this clonotype: This may come from a read error, since a much larger clone is one base off. V usage is TRBV11-1 and J usage is TRBJ2-7; TRBD2 aligns across 9 bases. The CDR3 runs to 15 residues. Looked up from germline, CDR1 is SGHAT and CDR2 is FQDESV (reference sequence). CDR3 sequence (DNA): TGTGCCCGCAGCCTTAGCGGGAGCTCCCACTACGAGCAGTACTTC. Translated, it gives CARSLSGSSHYEQYF.

This chain joins TRBV12-3 or TRBV12-4 and TRBJ2-2; the D call may be TRBD1 or TRBD2 (6 bases each). Trimming stripped 3 bases from V and 6 bases from J, with 14 bases between. The CDR3 is made up of 15 amino acids. Here the CDR3 DNA reads TGTGCCAGCAGTTTTACGGGGGCTCAGGCCGGGGAGCTGTTTTTT. Protein sequence: CASSFTGAQAGELFF.

CDR3 nucleotide sequence: TGCAGTGCCAGGGAGGTTGCGGCCGGGGAGCTGTTTTTT. As protein: CSAREVAAGELFF. The chain couples TRBV20-1 to TRBJ2-2, with D perhaps matching TRBD2 (6 bases). V lost 6 bases and J 6 bases, leaving 14 bases between the germline ends. The CDR3 length is 13 residues. Germline V gene data show CDR1 as DFQATT and CDR2 as SNEGSKA (reference sequence).